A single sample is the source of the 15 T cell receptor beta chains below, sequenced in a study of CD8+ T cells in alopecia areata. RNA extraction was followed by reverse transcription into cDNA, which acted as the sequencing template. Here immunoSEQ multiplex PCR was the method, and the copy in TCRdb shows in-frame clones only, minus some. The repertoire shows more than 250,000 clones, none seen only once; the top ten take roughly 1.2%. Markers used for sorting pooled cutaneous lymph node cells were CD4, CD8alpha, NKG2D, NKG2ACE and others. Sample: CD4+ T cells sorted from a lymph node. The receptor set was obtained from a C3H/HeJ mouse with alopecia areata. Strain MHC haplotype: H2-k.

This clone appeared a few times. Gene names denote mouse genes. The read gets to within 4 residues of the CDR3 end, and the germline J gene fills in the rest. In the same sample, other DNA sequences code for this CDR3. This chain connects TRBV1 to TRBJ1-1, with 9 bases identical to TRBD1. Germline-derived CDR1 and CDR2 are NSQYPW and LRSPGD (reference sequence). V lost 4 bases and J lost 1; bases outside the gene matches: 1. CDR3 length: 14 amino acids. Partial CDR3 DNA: TGCACCTGCAGTGGGACAGGGGTGAACACA. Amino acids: CTCSGTGVNT. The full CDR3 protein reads CTCSGTGVNTEVFF.

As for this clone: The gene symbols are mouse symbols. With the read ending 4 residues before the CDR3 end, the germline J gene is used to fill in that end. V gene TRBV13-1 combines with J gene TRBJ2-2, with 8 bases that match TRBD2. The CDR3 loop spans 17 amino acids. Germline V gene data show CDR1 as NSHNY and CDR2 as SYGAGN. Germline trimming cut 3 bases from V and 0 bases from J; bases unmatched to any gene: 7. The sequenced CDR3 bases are TGTGCCAGCAGTGTCCCCACTGGGGGATCAAACACCGGG. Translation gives CASSVPTGGSNTG. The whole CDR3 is CASSVPTGGSNTGQLYF.

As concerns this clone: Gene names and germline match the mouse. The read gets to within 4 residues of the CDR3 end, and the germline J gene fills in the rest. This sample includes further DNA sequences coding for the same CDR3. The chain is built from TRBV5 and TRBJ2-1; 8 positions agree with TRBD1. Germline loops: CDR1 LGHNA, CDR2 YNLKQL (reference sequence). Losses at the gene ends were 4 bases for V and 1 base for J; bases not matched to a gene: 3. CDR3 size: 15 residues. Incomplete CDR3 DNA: TGTGCCAGCAGCCCTCGGGACAGGAACTATGCT. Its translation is CASSPRDRNYA. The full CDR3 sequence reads CASSPRDRNYAEQFF.

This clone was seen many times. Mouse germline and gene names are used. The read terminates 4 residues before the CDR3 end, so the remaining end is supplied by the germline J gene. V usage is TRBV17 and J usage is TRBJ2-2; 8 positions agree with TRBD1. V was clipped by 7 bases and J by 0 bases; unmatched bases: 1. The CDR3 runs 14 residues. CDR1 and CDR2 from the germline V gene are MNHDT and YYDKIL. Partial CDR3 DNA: TGTGCTAGCAAGACAGGGGCAAACACCGGG. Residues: CASKTGANTG. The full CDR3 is CASKTGANTGQLYF.

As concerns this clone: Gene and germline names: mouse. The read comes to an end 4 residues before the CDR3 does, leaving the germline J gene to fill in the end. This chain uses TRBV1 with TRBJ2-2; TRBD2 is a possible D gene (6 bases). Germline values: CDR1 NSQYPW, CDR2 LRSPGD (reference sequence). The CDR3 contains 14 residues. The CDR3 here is CTCSADRDFGQLYF. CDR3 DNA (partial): TGCACCTGCAGTGCAGACAGGGACTTCGGG.

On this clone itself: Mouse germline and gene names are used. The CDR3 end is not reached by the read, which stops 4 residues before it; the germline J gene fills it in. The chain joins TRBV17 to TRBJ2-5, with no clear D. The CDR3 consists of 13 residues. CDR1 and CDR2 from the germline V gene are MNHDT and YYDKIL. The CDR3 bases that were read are TGTGCTAGCAGTAGATTCTCAGAAGAC. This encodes CASSRFSED. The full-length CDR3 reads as CASSRFSEDTQYF.

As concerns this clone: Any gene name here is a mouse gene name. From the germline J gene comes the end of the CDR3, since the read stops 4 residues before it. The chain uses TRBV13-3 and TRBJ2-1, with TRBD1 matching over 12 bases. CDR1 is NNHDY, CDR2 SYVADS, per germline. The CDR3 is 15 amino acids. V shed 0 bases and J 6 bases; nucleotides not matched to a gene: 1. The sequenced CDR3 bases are TGTGCCAGCAGTGATGGGGACAGGGGGCCTGCT. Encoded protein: CASSDGDRGPA. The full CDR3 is CASSDGDRGPAEQFF.

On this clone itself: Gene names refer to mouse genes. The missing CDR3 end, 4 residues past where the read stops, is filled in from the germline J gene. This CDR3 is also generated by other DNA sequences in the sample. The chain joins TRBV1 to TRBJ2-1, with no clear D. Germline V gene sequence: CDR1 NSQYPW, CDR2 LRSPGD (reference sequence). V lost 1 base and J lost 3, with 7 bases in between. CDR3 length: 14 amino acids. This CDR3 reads CTCSAGGSYAEQFF. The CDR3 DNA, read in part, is TGCACCTGCAGTGCAGGGGGAAGCTATGCT. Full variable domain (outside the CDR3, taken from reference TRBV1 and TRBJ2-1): VTLLEQNPRWRLVPRGQAVNLRCILKNSQYPWMSWYQQDLQKQLQWLFTLRSPGDKEVKSLPGADYLATRVTDTELRLQVANMSQGRTLYCTCSAGGSYAEQFFGPGTRLTVL.

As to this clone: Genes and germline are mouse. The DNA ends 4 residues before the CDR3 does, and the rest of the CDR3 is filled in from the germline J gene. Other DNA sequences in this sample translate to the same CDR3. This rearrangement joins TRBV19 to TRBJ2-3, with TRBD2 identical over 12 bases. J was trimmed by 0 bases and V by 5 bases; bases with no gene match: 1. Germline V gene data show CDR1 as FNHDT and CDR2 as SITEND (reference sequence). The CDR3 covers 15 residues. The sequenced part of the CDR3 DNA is TGTGCCAGCAGGACTGGGGGGGCTAGTGCAGAA. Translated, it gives CASRTGGASAE. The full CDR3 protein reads CASRTGGASAETLYF. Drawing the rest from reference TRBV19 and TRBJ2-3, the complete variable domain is GGIITQTPKFLIGQEGQKLTLKCQQNFNHDTMYWYRQDSGKGLRLIYYSITENDLQKGDLSEGYDASREKKSSFSLTVTSAQKNEMAVFLCASRTGGASAETLYFGSGTRLTVL.

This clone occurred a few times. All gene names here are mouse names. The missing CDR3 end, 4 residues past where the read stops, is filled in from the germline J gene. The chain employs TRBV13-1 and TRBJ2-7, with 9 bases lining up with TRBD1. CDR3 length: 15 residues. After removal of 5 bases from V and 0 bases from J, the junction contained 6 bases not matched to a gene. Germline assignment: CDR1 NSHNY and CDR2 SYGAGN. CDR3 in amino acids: CASRADRGSSYEQYF. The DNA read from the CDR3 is TGTGCCAGCAGGGCCGACAGGGGGAGCTCCTAT.

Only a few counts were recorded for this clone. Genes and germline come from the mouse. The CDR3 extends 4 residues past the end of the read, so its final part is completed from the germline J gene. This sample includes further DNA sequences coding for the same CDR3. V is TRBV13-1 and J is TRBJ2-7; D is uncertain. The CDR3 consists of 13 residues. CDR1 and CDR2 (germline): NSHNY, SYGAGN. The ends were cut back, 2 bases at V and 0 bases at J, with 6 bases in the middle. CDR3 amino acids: CASSDLSSYEQYF. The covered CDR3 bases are TGTGCCAGCAGTGACCTCAGCTCCTAT.

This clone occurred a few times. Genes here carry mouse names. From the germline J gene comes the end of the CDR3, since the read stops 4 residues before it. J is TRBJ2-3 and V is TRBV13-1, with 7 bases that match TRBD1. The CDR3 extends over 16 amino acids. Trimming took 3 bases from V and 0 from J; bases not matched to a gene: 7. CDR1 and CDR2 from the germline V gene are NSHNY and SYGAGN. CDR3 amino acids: CASSGGQRGSAETLYF. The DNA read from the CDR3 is TGTGCCAGCAGTGGGGGACAGAGGGGTAGTGCAGAA.

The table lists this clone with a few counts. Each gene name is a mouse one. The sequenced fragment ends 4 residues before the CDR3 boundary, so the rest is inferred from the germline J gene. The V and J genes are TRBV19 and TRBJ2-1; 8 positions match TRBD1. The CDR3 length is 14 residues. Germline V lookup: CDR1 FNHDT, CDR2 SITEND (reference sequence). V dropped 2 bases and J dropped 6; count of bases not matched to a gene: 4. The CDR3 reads CASSIETGGAEQFF. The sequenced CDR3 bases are TGTGCCAGCAGTATCGAAACAGGGGGTGCT.

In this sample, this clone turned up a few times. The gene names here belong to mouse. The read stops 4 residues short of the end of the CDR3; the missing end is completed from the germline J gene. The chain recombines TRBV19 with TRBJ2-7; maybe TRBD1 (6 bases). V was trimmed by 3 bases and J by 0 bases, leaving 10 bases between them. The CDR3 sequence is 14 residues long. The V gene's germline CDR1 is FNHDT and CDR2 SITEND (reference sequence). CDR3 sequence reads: CASSNRDNSYEQYF. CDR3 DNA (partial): TGTGCCAGCAGTAACCGGGACAACTCCTAT.

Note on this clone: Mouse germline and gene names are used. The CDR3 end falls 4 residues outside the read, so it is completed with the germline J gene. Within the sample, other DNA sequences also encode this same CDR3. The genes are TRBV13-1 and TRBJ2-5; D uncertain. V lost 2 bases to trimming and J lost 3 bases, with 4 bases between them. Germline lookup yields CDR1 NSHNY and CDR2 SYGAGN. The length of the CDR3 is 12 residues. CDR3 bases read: TGTGCCAGCAGTGACCAACAAGAC. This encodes CASSDQQD. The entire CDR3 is CASSDQQDTQYF.